These 18 T cell receptor beta chains came from one sample sequenced in a study of T cell repertoires in cytomegalovirus infection. TCRdb processed the reads anew with MiXCR; each CDR3 protein has one entry. The sample consists of under 150,000 distinct CDR3 sequences, about 10% of them appearing once. What was sequenced was PBMCs. Every receptor here comes from a human donor in good health (CMV status not recorded). Some clones in this sample may be carry-over from other donors' samples.

The gene calls are TRBV2 and TRBJ2-1; 8 bases agree with TRBD2. The CDR3 totals 16 residues. Germline CDR1 is SNHLY and CDR2 is FYNNEI. With V trimmed by 3 bases and J by 8 bases, 12 bases remained unmatched. This chain's CDR3 is CASSDFGGGRSHEQFF. The CDR3 DNA is TGTGCCAGCAGTGACTTCGGGGGGGGCAGGTCCCATGAGCAGTTCTTC.

The CDR3 protein is CSVEVVVGGSEAFF. CDR3 DNA: TGCAGCGTTGAAGTCGTAGTAGGGGGCTCTGAAGCTTTCTTT. J is TRBJ1-1 and V is TRBV29-1; 7 positions agree with TRBD1. V shed 1 base and J 6 bases; nucleotides not matched to a gene: 8. Per the germline V gene, CDR1 is SQVTM and CDR2 is ANQGSEA. The CDR3 spans 14 residues.

Many counts were recorded for this clonotype. The gene calls are TRBV6-2 or TRBV6-3 and TRBJ2-1, with D possibly TRBD2 on 7 matching bases. V was shortened by 8 bases and J by 7 bases, with 18 bases between the two germline ends. CDR3 size: 14 residues. CDR1 is MNHEY and CDR2 is SVGEGT in the germline V gene. The CDR3 bases are TGTGCCAGCTATCTACCGGGGGGCAAGAATGAGCAGTTCTTC. This translates into CASYLPGGKNEQFF.

This clonotype came up many times. The genes are TRBV28 and TRBJ1-1; D remains unclear. The CDR3 extends over 16 amino acids. The germline V gene encodes CDR1 MDHEN and CDR2 SYDVKM. Trimming left V 4 bases short and J 3 bases short, with 18 bases between. CDR3 sequence (DNA): TGTGCCAGCAGTTCCCCGGGTGTTGGTTTGGACACTGAAGCTTTCTTT. Its protein product is CASSSPGVGLDTEAFF.

In its sample, this clonotype was seen a few times. The chain has TRBV20-1 and TRBJ1-2; D unresolved. The CDR3 extends over 14 amino acids. The V and J ends lost 5 bases and 3 bases respectively, with 16 bases between them. CDR1 is DFQATT and CDR2 is SNEGSKA in the germline V gene (reference sequence). The CDR3 is CSAGRRGRDYGYTF. The DNA of the CDR3 is TGCAGTGCTGGCCGGAGAGGGAGGGACTATGGCTACACCTTC.

The sample holds a few counts of this clonotype. The J gene is TRBJ1-2, the V gene TRBV20-1; possible D gene TRBD1, 5 bases. V was shortened by 3 bases and J by 3 bases, with 11 bases between the two germline ends. CDR1 is DFQATT and CDR2 is SNEGSKA in the germline V gene (reference sequence). The CDR3 has 13 residues. CDR3: CSASGGVDYGYTF. The CDR3 bases are TGCAGTGCTAGTGGAGGGGTCGACTATGGCTACACCTTC.

The V call is TRBV20-1, the J call TRBJ2-5; 7 positions match TRBD2. CDR1 and CDR2 from the germline V gene are DFQATT and SNEGSKA (reference sequence). The CDR3 is 15 residues long. The V gene end was trimmed by 5 bases and the J gene end by 2 bases; junction bases not matched to a gene: 11. The CDR3 protein is CSAGGPPGLQETQYF. CDR3 DNA sequence: TGCAGTGCTGGGGGACCCCCGGGACTACAAGAGACCCAGTACTTC.

The sample holds many counts of this clonotype. The chain is built from TRBV7-6 and TRBJ2-3; D possibly corresponds to TRBD1 (6 bases). Trimming shortened V by 5 bases and J by 0 bases, and 15 bases separated the two germline ends. Germline values: CDR1 SGHVS, CDR2 FNYEAQ. The CDR3 is 16 residues long. The CDR3, as DNA: TGTGCCAGCAGCCCGCGACAGGCCACTAGCACAGATACGCAGTATTTT. Translated, it gives CASSPRQATSTDTQYF.

This clonotype was detected many times. The chain's CDR3 is CASSYLQGNTEAFF. The DNA for the CDR3 is TGTGCCAGCAGTTACCTACAGGGAAACACTGAAGCTTTCTTT. The V gene is TRBV6-6, the J gene TRBJ1-1; a possible D gene is TRBD1 (6 bases). CDR1 and CDR2 from the germline V gene are MNHNY and SVGAGI (reference sequence). Trimming removed 2 bases at V and 2 bases at J, with 9 bases between. This CDR3 has 14 residues.

This clonotype appeared a few times. This rearrangement joins TRBV29-1 to TRBJ2-2; TRBD1 matches 7 bases. The CDR3 loop spans 10 amino acids. With V trimmed by 7 bases and J by 10 bases, 3 bases remained unmatched. In germline, CDR1 is SQVTM, CDR2 ANQGSEA. In DNA, the CDR3 is TGCAGCGGTGGACAGGAGGAGCTGTTTTTT. Translated, it gives CSGGQEELFF.

The sample holds a few counts of this clonotype. The V gene is TRBV19, the J gene TRBJ1-1; D is undetermined. Germline loops: CDR1 LNHDA, CDR2 SQIVND (reference sequence). V lost 4 bases and J lost 1, with 13 bases in between. The CDR3 is made up of 15 amino acids. CDR3: CASSTPFGRNTEAFF. The CDR3 DNA reads as TGTGCCAGTAGTACCCCCTTTGGGAGGAACACTGAAGCTTTCTTT. Full variable domain (rest looked up from reference TRBV19 and TRBJ1-1): DGGITQSPKYLFRKEGQNVTLSCEQNLNHDAMYWYRQDPGQGLRLIYYSQIVNDFQKGDIAEGYSVSREKKESFPLTVTSAQKNPTAFYLCASSTPFGRNTEAFFGQGTRLTVV.

This clonotype was counted at least ten times. This chain connects TRBV5-6 to TRBJ1-3; possibly TRBD1 for D (5 bases). V was cut by 6 bases and J by 4 bases, with 20 bases left in between. The germline CDR1 and CDR2 sequences are SGHDT and YYEEEE. This CDR3 spans 16 amino acids. The CDR3 protein is CASTSRGGAGGNTIYF. The CDR3 coding sequence is TGTGCCAGCACCTCCCGTGGTGGGGCTGGCGGAAACACCATATATTTT.

This clonotype was seen at least ten times. The rearrangement joins TRBV11-2 to TRBJ1-1, with D uncertain. This CDR3 has 15 amino acids. Trimming took 2 bases from V and 4 from J, leaving 14 bases between them. Germline CDR1 reads SGHAT; CDR2 reads FQNNGV. The CDR3 reads CASSLSPGSSTEAFF. The CDR3 bases are TGTGCCAGCAGCTTATCCCCCGGGTCAAGCACTGAAGCTTTCTTT.

In this sample, this clonotype turned up many times. V and J are TRBV2 and TRBJ2-3; 9 bases map to TRBD1. CDR1 is SNHLY and CDR2 is FYNNEI in the germline V gene. Unmatched junction bases numbered 8, after V lost 4 bases and J lost 6 bases. This CDR3 spans 15 amino acids. CDR3 loop: CASSAPGQGWDTQYF. The CDR3 DNA is TGTGCCAGCAGTGCACCGGGACAGGGATGGGATACGCAGTATTTT.

This clonotype occurred a few times. J is TRBJ2-7 and V is TRBV14; TRBD1 agrees at 7 bases. The CDR3 has 14 residues. In germline, CDR1 is SGHDN, CDR2 FVKESK. Trimming took 8 bases from V and 2 from J; bases not matched to a gene: 9. The CDR3 region has the DNA TGTGCCAGCTCCAGGGGGTTCCAGACCTACGAGCAGTACTTC. Amino acids: CASSRGFQTYEQYF.

V gene TRBV5-4 combines with J gene TRBJ2-7; the match to TRBD1 covers 9 bases. The CDR3 has 14 amino acids. Germline V gives CDR1 SGHNT, CDR2 YYREEE (reference sequence). Unmatched junction bases numbered 11, after V lost 4 bases and J lost 9 bases. The CDR3 DNA sequence: TGTGCCAGCAGCGAGGGACAGGGTCTTCCGGGGCAGTACTTC. The encoded protein is CASSEGQGLPGQYF.

Ten or more counts support this clonotype. The chain recombines TRBV4-1 with TRBJ1-4, with D possibly TRBD1 on 5 matching bases. Trimming left V 4 bases short and J 0 bases short, with 15 bases between. This CDR3 contains 17 residues. Germline V gives CDR1 MGHRA, CDR2 YSYEKL. In nucleotides, the CDR3 is TGCGCCAGCAGCCCCCGACAGCTTCTTGCAACTAATGAAAAACTGTTTTTT. It is translated as CASSPRQLLATNEKLFF.

V is TRBV6-6 and J is TRBJ2-3, with D perhaps given as TRBD1 or TRBD2 (5 bases each). CDR3 length equals 13 residues. Germline assignment: CDR1 MNHNY and CDR2 SVGAGI (reference sequence). V was cut by 2 bases and J by 6 bases, with 9 bases left in between. CDR3 DNA sequence: TGTGCCAGCAGTTACGAGGGGACGGATACGCAGTATTTT. Protein: CASSYEGTDTQYF.